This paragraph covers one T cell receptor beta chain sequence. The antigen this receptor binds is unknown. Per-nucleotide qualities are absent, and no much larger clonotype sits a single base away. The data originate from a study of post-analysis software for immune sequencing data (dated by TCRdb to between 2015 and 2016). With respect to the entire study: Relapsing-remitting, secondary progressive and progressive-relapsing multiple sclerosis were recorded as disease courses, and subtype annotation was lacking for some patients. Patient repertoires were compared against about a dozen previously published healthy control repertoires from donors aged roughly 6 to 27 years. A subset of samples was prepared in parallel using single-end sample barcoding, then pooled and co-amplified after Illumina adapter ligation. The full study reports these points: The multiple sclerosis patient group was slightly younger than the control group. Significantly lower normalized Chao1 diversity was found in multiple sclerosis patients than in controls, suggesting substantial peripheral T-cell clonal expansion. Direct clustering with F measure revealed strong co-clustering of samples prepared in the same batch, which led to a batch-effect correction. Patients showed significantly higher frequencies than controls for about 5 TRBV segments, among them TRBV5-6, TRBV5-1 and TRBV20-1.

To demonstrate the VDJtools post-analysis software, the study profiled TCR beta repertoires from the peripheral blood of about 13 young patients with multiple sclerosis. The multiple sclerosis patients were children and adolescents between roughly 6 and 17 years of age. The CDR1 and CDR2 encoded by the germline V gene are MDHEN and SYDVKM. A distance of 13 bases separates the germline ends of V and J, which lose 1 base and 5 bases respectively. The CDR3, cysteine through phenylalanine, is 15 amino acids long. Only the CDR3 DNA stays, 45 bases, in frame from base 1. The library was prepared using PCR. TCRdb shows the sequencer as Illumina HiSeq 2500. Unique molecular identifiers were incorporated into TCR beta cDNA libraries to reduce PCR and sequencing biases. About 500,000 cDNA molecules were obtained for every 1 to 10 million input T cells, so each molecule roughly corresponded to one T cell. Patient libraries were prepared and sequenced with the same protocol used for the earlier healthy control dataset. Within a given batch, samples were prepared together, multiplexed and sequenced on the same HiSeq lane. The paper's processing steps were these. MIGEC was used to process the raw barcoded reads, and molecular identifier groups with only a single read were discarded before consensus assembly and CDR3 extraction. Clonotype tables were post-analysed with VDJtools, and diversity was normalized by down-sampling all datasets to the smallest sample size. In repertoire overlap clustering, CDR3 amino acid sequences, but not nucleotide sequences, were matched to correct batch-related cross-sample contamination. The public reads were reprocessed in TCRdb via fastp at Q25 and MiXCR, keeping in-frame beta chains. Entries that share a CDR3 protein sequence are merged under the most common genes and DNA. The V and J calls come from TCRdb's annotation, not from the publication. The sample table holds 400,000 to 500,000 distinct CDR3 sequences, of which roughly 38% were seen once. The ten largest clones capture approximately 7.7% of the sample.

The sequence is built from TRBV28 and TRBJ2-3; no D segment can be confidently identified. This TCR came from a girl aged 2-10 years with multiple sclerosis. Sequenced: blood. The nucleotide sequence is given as TGTGCCAGCAGTTTATCGTCATTGCATCAAGATACGCAGTATTTT. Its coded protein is CASSLSSLHQDTQYF.